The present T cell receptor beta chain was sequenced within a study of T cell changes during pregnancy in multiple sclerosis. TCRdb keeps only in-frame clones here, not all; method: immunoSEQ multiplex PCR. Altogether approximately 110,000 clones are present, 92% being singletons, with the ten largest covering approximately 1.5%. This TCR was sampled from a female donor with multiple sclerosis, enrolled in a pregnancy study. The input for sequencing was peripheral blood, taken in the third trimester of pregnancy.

The CDR3 sequence: CASSLLAGGTSSYNEQFF. The DNA of the CDR3 is TGTGCCAGTAGTCTCCTAGCGGGGGGGACGAGCTCCTACAATGAGCAGTTCTTC. The chain joins TRBV19 to TRBJ2-1; 12 nucleotides align to TRBD2. Germline V CDR1 and CDR2: LNHDA, SQIVND (reference sequence). This CDR3 is built from 18 residues. V shed 5 bases and J 0 bases; nucleotides not matched to a gene: 8.